This TCR beta chain was sequenced in a study of TIL therapy for anti-PD-1-resistant metastatic lung cancer. Whole-study findings and limits: The cohort had more treatment-naive, never-smoker and oncogene-addicted patients than typical.

This clone was seen a few times. Its antigen is unidentified. V trimming: 6 bases; J trimming: 4 bases; junction bases outside the gene matches: 6. The CDR3 has 14 residues. In germline, CDR1 is MNHEY, CDR2 SVGAGI. The libraries were made with immunoSEQ v3. Libraries were sequenced to 1.5 million to 2.5 million read pairs (survey) or 5-6 million (deep). Clones were read by immunoSEQ multiplex PCR, and TCRdb kept only the in-frame ones, dropping some. The data hold over 20,000 clones, with more than 60% observed a single time. Time point indicated: pre-treatment sample, taken before nivolumab and TIL therapy.

J is TRBJ1-5 and V is TRBV6-5; 7 nucleotides line up with TRBD1. The clonotype comes from a person aged 25-85 years with non-small cell lung cancer. This material consisted of blood, taken at baseline. CDR3 loop: CASRRQGGNQPQHF. CDR3 DNA sequence: TGTGCCAGCAGGAGACAGGGAGGGAATCAGCCCCAGCATTTT.